Below, one T cell receptor beta chain is given with its context. The length of the CDR3 is 16 residues. V was cut by 1 base and J by 0 bases, with 12 bases left in between. Germline lookup yields CDR1 SGHNT and CDR2 YENEEA. Using immunoSEQ multiplex PCR, the repertoire was profiled, and TCRdb retains in-frame clones only, with some absent. The sample contains around 110,000 clones, less than 95% of which appear only once. This entry comes from a study of blood T cell repertoires in COVID-19. The wider study: Collection of acute and convalescent COVID-19 samples took place in the United States, Italy and Spain. T cells, B-cell-depleted T cells, or PBMCs supplied cDNA or gDNA.

The chain uses TRBV11-3 and TRBJ1-1; maybe TRBD1 (6 bases). Material for sequencing was peripheral blood. This sequence was found in a human donor with active COVID-19. The donor label of this sample is uncertain. The CDR3 spells CASSLGGGGMNTEAFF. As DNA, the CDR3 is TGTGCCAGCAGCTTAGGAGGGGGGGGAATGAACACTGAAGCTTTCTTT.